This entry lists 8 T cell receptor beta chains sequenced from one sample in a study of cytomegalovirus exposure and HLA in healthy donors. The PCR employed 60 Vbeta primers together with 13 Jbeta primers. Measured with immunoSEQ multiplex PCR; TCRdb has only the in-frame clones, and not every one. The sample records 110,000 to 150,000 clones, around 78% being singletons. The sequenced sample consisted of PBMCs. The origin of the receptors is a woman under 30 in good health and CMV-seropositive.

CDR3 sequence (DNA): TGTGCCAGCAGTACCACAGGGATCAAGTATTTT. Translation gives CASSTTGIKYF. J is TRBJ2-3 and V is TRBV27, with D possibly being TRBD1 (6 bases). The germline CDR1 and CDR2 sequences are MNHEY and SMNVEV (reference sequence). This CDR3 has 11 residues. V was shortened by 5 bases and J by 13 bases, with 13 bases between the two germline ends.

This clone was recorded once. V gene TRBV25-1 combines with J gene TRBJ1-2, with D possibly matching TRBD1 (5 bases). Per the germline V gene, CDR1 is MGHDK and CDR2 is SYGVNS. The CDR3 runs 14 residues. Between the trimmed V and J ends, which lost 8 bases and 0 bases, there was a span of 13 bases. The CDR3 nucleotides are TGTGCCAGCGCGGGAACAGGTTCTAACTATGGCTACACCTTC. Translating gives CASAGTGSNYGYTF.

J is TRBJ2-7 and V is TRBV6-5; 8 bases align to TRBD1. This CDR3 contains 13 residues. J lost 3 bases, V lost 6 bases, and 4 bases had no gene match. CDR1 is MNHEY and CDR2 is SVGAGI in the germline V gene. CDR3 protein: CASRRTGSYEQYF. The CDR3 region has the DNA TGTGCCAGCAGGAGGACAGGGAGCTACGAGCAGTACTTC.

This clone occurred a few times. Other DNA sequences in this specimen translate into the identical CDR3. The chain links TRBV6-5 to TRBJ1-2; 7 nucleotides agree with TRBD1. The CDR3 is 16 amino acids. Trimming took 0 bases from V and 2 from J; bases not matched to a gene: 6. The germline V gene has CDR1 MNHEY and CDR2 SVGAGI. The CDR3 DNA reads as TGTGCCAGCAGTTACTCGGGACAGCCTCAAAACTATGGCTACACCTTC. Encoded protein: CASSYSGQPQNYGYTF.

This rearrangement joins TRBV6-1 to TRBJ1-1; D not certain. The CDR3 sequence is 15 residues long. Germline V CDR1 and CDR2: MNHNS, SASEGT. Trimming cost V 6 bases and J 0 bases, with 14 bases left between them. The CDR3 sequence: CASRGGLPMNTEAFF. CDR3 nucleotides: TGTGCCAGCAGGGGCGGGCTACCGATGAACACTGAAGCTTTCTTT.

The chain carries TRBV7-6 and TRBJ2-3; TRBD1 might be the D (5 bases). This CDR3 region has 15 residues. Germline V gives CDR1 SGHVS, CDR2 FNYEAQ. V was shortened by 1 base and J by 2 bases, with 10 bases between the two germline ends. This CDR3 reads CASSLGPGPTDTQYF. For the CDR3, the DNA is TGTGCCAGCAGCTTAGGTCCAGGGCCCACAGATACGCAGTATTTT.

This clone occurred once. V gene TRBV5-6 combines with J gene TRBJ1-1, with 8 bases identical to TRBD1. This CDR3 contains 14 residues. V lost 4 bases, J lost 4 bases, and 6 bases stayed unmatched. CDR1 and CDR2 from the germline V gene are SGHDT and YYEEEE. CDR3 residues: CASSPGQGFTEAFF. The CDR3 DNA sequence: TGTGCCAGCAGCCCCGGACAGGGATTCACTGAAGCTTTCTTT.

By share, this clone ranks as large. DNA of the CDR3: TGTGCCAGCAGTGAAACAGGGGCAACTAATGAAAAACTGTTTTTT. Translation gives CASSETGATNEKLFF. The V call is TRBV28, the J call TRBJ1-4; 7 bases match TRBD1. This CDR3 has 15 residues. CDR1 and CDR2 from the germline V gene are MDHEN and SYDVKM. The ends lost 5 bases at V and 0 bases at J; junction bases unmatched: 3.